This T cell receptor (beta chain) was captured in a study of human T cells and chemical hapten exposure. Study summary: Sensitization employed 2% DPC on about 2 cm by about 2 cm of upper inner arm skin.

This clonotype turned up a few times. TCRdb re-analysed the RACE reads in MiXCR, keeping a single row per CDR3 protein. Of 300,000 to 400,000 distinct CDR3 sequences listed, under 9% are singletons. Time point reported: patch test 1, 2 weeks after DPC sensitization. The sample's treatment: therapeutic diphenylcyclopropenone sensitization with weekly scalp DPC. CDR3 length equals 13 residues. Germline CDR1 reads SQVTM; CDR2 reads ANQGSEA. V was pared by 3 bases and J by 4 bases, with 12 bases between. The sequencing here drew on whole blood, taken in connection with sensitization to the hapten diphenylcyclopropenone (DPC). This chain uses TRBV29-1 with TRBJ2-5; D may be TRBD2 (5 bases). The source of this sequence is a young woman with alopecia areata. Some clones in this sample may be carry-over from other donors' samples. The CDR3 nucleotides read TGCAGCGTTGACGGGGAACTTGGAGAGACCCAGTACTTC. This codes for CSVDGELGETQYF.